This T cell receptor (beta chain) was captured in a study of metastatic and nonmetastatic thyroid tumors. Study overall: Samples came from malignant and benign thyroid patients, and repertoires were compared across blood and tumor or nodule tissue.

Methods used by the authors: Built for papillary thyroid cancer, a distant-metastasis classifier drew on CDR3 differences across clinicopathological groups. Using MiXCR, TCRdb reanalyzed the PCR reads. In this record, the V and J calls reflect TCRdb's handling and not the investigators' own analysis. The sample yields around 50,000 clones, 25% to 30% seen once. V was pared by 4 bases and J by 9 bases, with 13 bases between. This CDR3 contains 13 residues. Not a single patient had been given any form of treatment at any point before undergoing thyroid surgery. V gene TRBV12-3 or TRBV12-4 combines with J gene TRBJ1-5; D is ambiguous. The clonotype comes from a female donor with papillary thyroid cancer or a benign thyroid nodule (not recorded which). Some clones in this sample may be carry-over from other donors' samples. The sequenced sample consisted of blood. The chain's CDR3 is CASSSQAQSPQHF. The DNA for the CDR3 is TGTGCCAGCAGTTCGCAGGCCCAATCGCCCCAGCATTTT.